This T cell receptor beta chain came from a study of blood T cell repertoires in COVID-19. Study overall: Collection of acute and convalescent COVID-19 samples took place in the United States, Italy and Spain.

V gave up 2 bases and J gave up 0 bases, with 14 bases separating them. The germline V gene has CDR1 SGHKS and CDR2 YYEKEE (reference sequence). This CDR3 is 16 amino acids long. Seattle's cohort entered during active infection and was followed longitudinally. Per the study methods: Reference gene primer amplification gave nucleated cell count estimates. Clones were read by immunoSEQ multiplex PCR, and TCRdb kept only the in-frame ones, dropping some. V and J calls and clone size come straight from that table; D and trimming were deduced from the DNA. Of nearly 25,000 clones listed, roughly 77% are singletons.

This receptor was identified in a woman between 70 and 85 years old with COVID-19, enrolled during active disease. The specimen sequenced was peripheral blood. The genes are TRBV5-5 and TRBJ2-5; perhaps TRBD1 as D (6 bases). CDR3 region: CASSFRQTGYQETQYF. CDR3 coding DNA: TGTGCCAGCAGCTTTAGACAAACAGGGTACCAAGAGACCCAGTACTTC.